These 8 T cell receptor beta chains share one sample of origin, sequenced in a study of blood T cell repertoires in COVID-19. Assay: immunoSEQ multiplex PCR; the TCRdb copy retains only in-frame clones and omits some. The sample includes 230,000 or so clones, around 84% of them seen just once. The sample was PBMCs or T cells enriched from blood (not recorded which). Receptor source: a woman aged 45-65 years who had been exposed to COVID-19.

V gene TRBV4-3 combines with J gene TRBJ2-2; 13 bases are shared with TRBD2. CDR1 is LGHNA and CDR2 is YSLEER in the germline V gene. The CDR3 totals 17 residues. Trimming at V came to 4 bases and at J to 6 bases, leaving 8 bases not matched to a gene. The CDR3 nucleotides read TGCGCCAGCAGCCCCAACCTACTAGCGGGGGGGGCCGGGGAGCTGTTTTTT. It is translated as CASSPNLLAGGAGELFF.

This clone was found a few times. The gene calls are TRBV5-1 and TRBJ2-3, with 8 bases aligning to TRBD2. Germline-derived CDR1 and CDR2 are SGHRS and YFSETQ. CDR3 size: 15 residues. Trimming removed 4 bases from V and 5 bases from J; junction bases left unmatched: 9. CDR3 nucleotide sequence: TGCGCCAGCAGCCTCGGACTAGCATCAGGAGATACGCAGTATTTT. It specifies CASSLGLASGDTQYF.

The chain carries TRBV10-3 and TRBJ2-7, with TRBD1 matching 8 bases. The ends lost 11 bases at V and 5 bases at J; junction bases unmatched: 11. There are 13 residues in the CDR3. Germline values: CDR1 ENHRY, CDR2 SYGVKD. This CDR3 reads CAAKTGALNEQYF. In DNA form, the CDR3 reads TGTGCCGCTAAGACAGGGGCTCTTAACGAGCAGTACTTC.

The chain is built from TRBV19 and TRBJ1-2, with D possibly being TRBD1 (6 bases). Germline CDR1 reads LNHDA; CDR2 reads SQIVND (reference sequence). The CDR3 consists of 15 residues. V shed 3 bases and J shed 4 bases, with 15 bases lying between them. CDR3 bases: TGTGCCAGTAGTATCCTTCTGGACAGAGGCTATGGCTACACCTTC. Translation gives CASSILLDRGYGYTF.

The genes are TRBV10-3 and TRBJ2-3; 7 bases align to TRBD2. Germline V gene sequence: CDR1 ENHRY, CDR2 SYGVKD. The J segment lost 4 bases and the V segment lost 8 bases, leaving 6 bases of the junction unmatched. This CDR3 is built from 13 residues. The CDR3 nucleotides are TGTGCCATCGAGAGCGGGGAGGCAGATACGCAGTATTTT. This codes for CAIESGEADTQYF.

The chain couples TRBV24-1 to TRBJ1-2, with 8 bases lining up with TRBD1. Unmatched junction bases numbered 19, after V lost 3 bases and J lost 8 bases. The CDR3 loop spans 18 amino acids. Germline values: CDR1 KGHDR, CDR2 SFDVKD. This chain's CDR3 is CATSDPRVETGEVSGYTF. CDR3 DNA sequence: TGTGCCACCAGTGATCCCCGGGTCGAGACAGGGGAGGTTAGCGGCTACACCTTC.

This clone occurred a few times. The rearrangement uses TRBV30 and TRBJ2-2; the match to TRBD1 covers 7 bases. There are 14 residues in the CDR3. The germline V gene has CDR1 GTSNPN and CDR2 SVGIG (reference sequence). Trimming at V came to 0 bases and at J to 5 bases, leaving 3 bases not matched to a gene. CDR3 nucleotide sequence: TGTGCCTGGAGTGTGAAGGGGGCGACCGGGGAGCTGTTTTTT. It encodes CAWSVKGATGELFF.

V gene TRBV6-4 combines with J gene TRBJ1-1; tentative D call: TRBD1 (6 bases). With 5 bases removed from V and 5 bases from J, the gap between germline ends came to 12 bases. This CDR3 has 13 amino acids. Germline-derived CDR1 and CDR2 are MRHNA and SNTAGT. CDR3 sequence (DNA): TGTGCCAGCAGTCCTGAAAGGGGGACTGAAGCTTTCTTT. Translation gives CASSPERGTEAFF.